Listed below are T cell receptor beta chains from one sample, sequenced in a study of blood T cell repertoires in COVID-19. TCRdb's copy holds only in-frame clones and misses some; the assay was immunoSEQ multiplex PCR. This sample has around 190,000 clones, with approximately 80% found just once. What was sequenced was peripheral blood. The origin of the receptors is a human donor in a cohort sampled during active COVID-19. The CDR3 runs from the conserved cysteine through the conserved F or W. Some rows have no size entry. The others give once, few or many, or a class for an expanded clone.

many	TRBV7-9	CASFKPGQGRTEAFF
.	TRBV14	CASSQAWGDGETQYF
.	TRBV19	CASSIGQGLYQPQHF
.	TRBV5-1	CASSLSSSANTGELFF
.	TRBV11-2	CASSHGDRGRYEQYF
.	TRBV11-3	CASSLGDRGPNNEQFF
few	TRBV2	CASSWEDIQYF
.	TRBV18	CASSPGQHDNQPQHF
.	TRBV5-1	CASKPTATGANVLTF
.	TRBV6-2/TRBV6-3	CASSTSVRGSYNEQFF
.	TRBV19	CASSPTEGETQYF
.	TRBV2	CASKIYSGNTIYF
.	TRBV5-1	CASSLMRATDTEAFF
.	TRBV3-1/TRBV3-2	CASSRQGARGTEAFF
.	TRBV5-1	CASSSRAGQETQYF
.	TRBV7-9	CASSLGGMAEIAETQYF
.	TRBV19	CASSIMVRGTEAFF
.	TRBV2	CASSEGASLSYEQYF
.	TRBV7-2	CASSSRGRQSYEQYF
once	TRBV10-3	CAISAYSDNEQFF
.	TRBV27	CASSPLTDRGAGNTIYF
.	TRBV29-1	CSVDTGTEAFF
once	TRBV30	CAWMRSLGNTIYF
.	TRBV7-9	CASSPRLAGPTYEQYF